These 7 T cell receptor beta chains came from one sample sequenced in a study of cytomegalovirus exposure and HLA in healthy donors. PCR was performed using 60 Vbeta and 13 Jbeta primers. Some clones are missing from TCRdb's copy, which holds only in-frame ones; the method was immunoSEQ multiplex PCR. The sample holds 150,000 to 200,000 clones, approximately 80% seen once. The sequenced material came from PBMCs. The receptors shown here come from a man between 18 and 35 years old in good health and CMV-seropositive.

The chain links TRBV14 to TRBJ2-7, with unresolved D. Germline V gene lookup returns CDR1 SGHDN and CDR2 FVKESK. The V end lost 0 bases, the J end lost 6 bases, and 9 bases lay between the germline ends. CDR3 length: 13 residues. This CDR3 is CASSQDLPLEQYF. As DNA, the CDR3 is TGTGCCAGCAGCCAAGATCTACCCCTCGAGCAGTACTTC.

The DNA for the CDR3 is TGTGCCAGCAGCCGCCAGGACTTATTAGCCAAAAACATTCAGTACTTC. It translates to CASSRQDLLAKNIQYF. The chain combines TRBV7-2 with TRBJ2-4; a possible D gene is TRBD2 (5 bases). CDR1 and CDR2 (germline): SGHTA, FQGNSA. The germline V and J ends were trimmed by 5 bases and 0 bases, with 14 bases remaining between them. The CDR3 runs 16 residues.

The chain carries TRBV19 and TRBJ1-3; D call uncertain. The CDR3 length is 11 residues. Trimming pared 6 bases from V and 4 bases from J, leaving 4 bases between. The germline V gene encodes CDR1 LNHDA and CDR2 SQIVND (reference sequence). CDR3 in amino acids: CASRRGNTIYF. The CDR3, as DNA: TGTGCCAGTAGGCGGGGAAACACCATATATTTT.

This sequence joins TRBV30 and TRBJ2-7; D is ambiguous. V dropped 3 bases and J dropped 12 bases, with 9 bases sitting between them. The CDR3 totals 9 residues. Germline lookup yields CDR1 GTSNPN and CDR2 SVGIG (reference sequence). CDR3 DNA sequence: TGTGCCTGGAGATTCAAATGGTACTTC. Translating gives CAWRFKWYF.

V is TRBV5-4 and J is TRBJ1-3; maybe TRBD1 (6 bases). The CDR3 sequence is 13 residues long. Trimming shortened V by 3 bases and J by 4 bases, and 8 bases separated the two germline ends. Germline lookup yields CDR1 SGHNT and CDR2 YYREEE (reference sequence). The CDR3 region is CASSSTGGNTIYF. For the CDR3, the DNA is TGTGCCAGCAGCTCCACAGGGGGAAACACCATATATTTT.

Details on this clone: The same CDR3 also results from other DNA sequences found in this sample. CDR3 amino acids: CASSQDRGEGYTF. CDR3 nucleotides: TGCGCCAGCAGCCAAGATAGGGGTGAGGGCTACACCTTC. V gene TRBV4-1 combines with J gene TRBJ1-2; a weak D match, TRBD1 (5 bases). CDR1 is MGHRA, CDR2 YSYEKL, per germline. This CDR3 region has 13 residues. V dropped 0 bases and J dropped 8 bases, with 10 bases sitting between them.

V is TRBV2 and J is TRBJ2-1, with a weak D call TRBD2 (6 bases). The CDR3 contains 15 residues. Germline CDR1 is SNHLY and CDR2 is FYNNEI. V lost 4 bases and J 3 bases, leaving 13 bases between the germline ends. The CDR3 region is CASSAVSGDYNEQFF. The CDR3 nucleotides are TGTGCCAGCAGTGCGGTTAGCGGAGACTACAATGAGCAGTTCTTC.